This T cell receptor (beta chain) originates from a study of cytomegalovirus exposure and HLA in healthy donors (dated by TCRdb to the late 2010s). General notes on the study: An earlier analysis of several hundred of the donors reported 250 to 300 Gb of sequence data and 95 million to 120 million unique TCR beta sequences obtained from 180 million or so T cells. An early release covering 550 to 650 HLA-typed donors comprised approximately 300 gigabases of sequencing data and tens of millions of unique TCR sequences. Among the roughly 390 genotyped donors, approximately 82% belonged to the genetic ancestry cluster associated with self-reported Caucasian donors. The study aimed to test whether signatures of past pathogen exposure could be identified by cataloging public T cell receptors. Using immunosequencing, the study profiled T cell repertoires from 500 to 800 subjects and related those repertoires to cytomegalovirus serostatus. In addition to the first cohort of 650 to 750 subjects, a separate validation cohort of 100 to 150 different subjects was used. High-throughput TCR immunosequencing, statistical association of individual TCRs with disease status, and machine learning were combined to predict cytomegalovirus infection status. In a later analysis, previously published TCR beta repertoires from 666 donors were re-analyzed and high-resolution HLA genotyping was added so that TCR occurrence patterns could be studied. In the later analysis, no new phenotypic data were used to find candidate immune exposures; instead, reliance was placed on TCR beta sequences and their occurrence across donors. An earlier analysis of roughly 580 of the donors used high-throughput TCR beta sequencing to judge whether each TCR beta V gene segment behaved as functional or pseudogenic. Alongside the repertoire data, information on donor age, sex, ethnicity and CMV serostatus was compiled. Genome-wide SNP genotypes for about 65% of the roughly 670 donors were used in a later genetic analysis, which treated that subset as a discovery cohort. All discovery cohort repertoires had been generated on a single sequencing platform. Class I and class II HLA loci were covered by the typing at four-digit resolution. Typing coverage differed by locus: A, B, C, DRB1 and DQB1 were typed in roughly 629-630 donors, DQA1 in 522, DPA1 in approximately 610, and DPB1 in approximately 450. Because of strong linkage in the cohort, 5 or 6 DR-DQ haplotypes were treated as single units for association and clustering. On average, roughly 240,000 unique TCR beta nucleotide sequences were sequenced per donor among some 420 genotyped donors of the cohort, with roughly 19% of those sequences being non-productive. Here is what the overall study found, with its caveats: In a later analysis, TCR association rates were found to vary across HLA loci, with the most associated TCRs seen for DRB1 alleles and the fewest for HLA-C alleles. Because HLA typing was unavailable for some donors at each locus, only the typed subset was used in association tests. A later analysis found that HLA-associated TCR beta chains were more clonally expanded and had lower generation probabilities than equally common non-associated chains. CMV serostatus was the only immune exposure information available for the cohort. Seventeen rarely observed V segments, including chromosome 9 orphons, were excluded from the earlier analysis of about 600 of the donors because counts were too low. The 87-base-pair reads could not distinguish some IMGT-functional V segments, including TRBV6-2 and TRBV6-3, so those segments were excluded. A later analysis associated 16,951 TCR beta sequences with specific HLA alleles at a false discovery rate of 0.05. Linkage disequilibrium might explain the correlated functional status among segregating V segments, but an unknown experimental factor could not be excluded. When HLA alleles, especially DR and DQ, strongly co-occurred, attributing TCR associations to individual alleles was difficult. The authors suggested that the approach could potentially be extended to other disease states and immunological phenotypes. According to a later analysis, most CMV-associated TCR beta chains appeared to be HLA-restricted, and the HLA associations seemed to be driven largely by CMV exposure. In the study, approximately 150 TCR beta chains were listed as associated with cytomegalovirus. V-gene and J-gene trimming of TCR beta chains was associated with a missense DCLRE1C variant in a later genetic analysis, and the association was replicated in an independent cohort. In vitro tests confirmed that a few of the cytomegalovirus-associated TCR beta chains recognize cytomegalovirus antigens. A further reported finding was that TCR beta sequences accurately predicted the HLA-A and HLA-B alleles for most subjects in the first cohort. This cohort had only TCR beta chains sequenced, and the lack of alpha or paired-chain data limited which features could be detected. Presence/absence analyses assumed roughly uniform sequencing depth across donors, an assumption that may not hold. Across donors, most TCR sequences were observed very rarely, whereas some public TCRs were present in many individuals. Broadly in line with IMGT annotations, most TCR beta V segments showed up in productive rearrangements about 90% or about 30% of the time in an earlier analysis of roughly 590 of the donors. A cluster of highly shared sequence variants was judged likely to represent a technical artifact of the sequencing pipeline. A later genetic analysis reported fewer N-insertions in productive TCRs among donors in an Asian-associated ancestry cluster than the roughly 620-donor mean. The classifier was reported to diagnose cytomegalovirus status with high specificity and sensitivity in both the original and validation cohorts. According to a later analysis, parvovirus B19, influenza, CMV and Epstein-Barr virus appeared linked to several top co-occurrence clusters.

Library preparation employed the immunoSEQ multiplex PCR assay. For the multiplex PCR, a mixture combining 60 forward primers for TCR Vbeta segments and 13 reverse primers for TCR Jbeta segments was used. A multiplex PCR assay on genomic DNA amplified the CDR3 region of rearranged TCR beta genes. On the Illumina HiSeq System, the amplified TCR beta libraries were sequenced as 87-base-pair reads. The study's own analysis went as follows. In a later analysis, approximately 74 million unique TCR beta chains were counted across the 690 or so repertoires, and around 10 million of these chains were shared by at least two donors. A nearest-neighbor algorithm error-corrected the raw reads and collapsed the reads into unique sequences, merging closely related sequences to remove PCR and sequencing errors. Alignment of CDR3 sequences to IMGT reference sequences was used to assign V, D and J gene segments. Each retained sequence needed at least a six-nucleotide match to both a V gene segment and a J gene segment. A rearrangement counted as productive if the CDR3 had no stop codons and remained in frame with V and J, and every other rearrangement counted as non-productive. CDR3 was defined according to IMGT convention as the region running from the second conserved V-encoded cysteine to the conserved J-encoded phenylalanine. The earlier analysis of 500 to 750 of the donors excluded any sequence lacking an unambiguous match to a single V gene segment. In an earlier analysis of 450 to 700 of the donors, V segments were called functional above 56.7% productive rearrangements and were called segregating when the between-donor standard deviation exceeded 5%. A statistical classification framework was built for diagnosing cytomegalovirus status from the catalog of TCR beta chain sequences. V and J gene assignment, in a later analysis, came from comparing TCR nucleotide sequences with IMGT/GENE-DB human TR gene sequences. The TCRdist pipeline was used in a later analysis to assign CDR3 sequences and most-parsimonious VDJ recombination scenarios. In a later analysis, each TCR beta chain was defined by its CDR3 amino acid sequence together with its V-gene family, and reads without a unique V-gene family were excluded. To address suspected cross-contamination and a sequencing artifact, a later analysis removed 450 to 700 highly shared, low-generation-probability nucleotide sequences. In a later analysis, a clonal expansion index for each public chain was calculated from normalized within-repertoire ranks of inferred template counts. A later analysis computed generation probabilities with a VDJ recombination model fitted to out-of-frame rearrangements, and checked the results against IGoR. A later analysis scored TCR-TCR, TCR-HLA and TCR-CMV co-occurrence with hypergeometric tests, applying a repertoire-size bias correction to TCR pairs. A later analysis estimated false discovery rates by permuting HLA or CMV assignments 20 times. A later analysis grouped co-occurring TCRs with DBSCAN, adding TCRdist sequence similarity when clustering within HLA-allele-positive subsets. For co-occurrence clustering, repertoires with fewer than 30,000 or more than 120,000 public chains were excluded, along with roughly 5 repertoires with anomalous nucleotide sharing. The immuneACCESS repertoire file appears here via TCRdb, limited to in-frame rearrangements. These files lack a portion of the clones; in checked studies, under half of the deficit traces to unresolved V genes, and the cause of the others is not known. V and J calls plus clone size are reproduced from that table; the DNA served to infer D and trimming. The sample includes 120,000 or so clones, with over 60% observed a single time. 3.7% of the sample lies in the top ten.

The cohort comprised hundreds of healthy bone marrow donors. At the time of sampling, all cohort members were nominally healthy, though unrecorded immune exposures were likely present. CMV serostatus was recorded as positive for around 300 and negative for about half of the 666 cohort members, whereas no CMV serostatus was recorded for the donor in question. Every donor gave a peripheral blood sample, and the peripheral blood mononuclear cells from that sample were used for TCR beta sequencing. Genomic DNA extraction from the blood cell samples was performed with the Qiagen DNeasy Blood Extraction Kit. With regard to this clone: Its antigen is not yet known. Within one base of it there is no much larger clone, and no base qualities were kept.

Taken from the germline V gene (reference sequence), the CDR1 and CDR2 loops are LNHDA and SQIVND. V ends up 5 bases short and J 2 bases short, with an unmatched junction base count of 7. From the cysteine up to the phenylalanine, the CDR3 has a length of 15 residues. CDR3 DNA only is kept here, 45 bases in frame from base 1. The sequenced material came from PBMCs. Rearrangement joined TRBV19 to TRBJ1-2, and TRBD1 aligns with 8 junction nucleotides. This sequence was found in a human donor in good health. The nucleotide sequence reads TGTGCCAGTAGTCTGGACAGGGAGGGCAACTATGGCTACACCTTC. This sequence encodes CASSLDREGNYGYTF.